This is a list of T cell receptor beta chains from one sample in a study of cytomegalovirus exposure and HLA in healthy donors. Clones were sequenced by immunoSEQ multiplex PCR, and TCRdb holds only the in-frame ones, with some missing. The table shows 240,000 or so clones, with about 80% occurring only once. The sample comprised PBMCs. These receptor sequences come from a woman in her sixties or seventies in good health and CMV-seropositive. Each CDR3 is given without its conserved first and last residue. D genes are given only for firm matches.

d_gene	v_gene	j_gene	CDR3aa
NA	TRBV9	TRBJ2-3	ASNGPGLSTDTQY
NA	TRBV10-3	TRBJ2-7	AISEVEGTYEQY
TRBD1	TRBV5-6	TRBJ2-1	ASSSRTGNTYNEQF
TRBD2	TRBV15	TRBJ2-3	ATSTLAGEADTQY
NA	TRBV19	TRBJ2-1	ASRSWLDASHNEQF
TRBD1	TRBV5-6	TRBJ2-7	ASSFPTGGGQY
NA	TRBV12-5	TRBJ2-3	ASGFWDWITDTQY
TRBD1	TRBV5-1	TRBJ1-5	ASSQYLMDRAINQPQH
NA	TRBV19	TRBJ1-5	ASSIVFGGTNNQPQH
TRBD2	TRBV27	TRBJ2-7	ASSLSGTSGSYEQY
TRBD2	TRBV19	TRBJ2-2	ASSIQLAGGPRTGELF
NA	TRBV7-9	TRBJ2-6	ASSLSGTGANVLT
NA	TRBV7-2	TRBJ2-1	ASTPFVADYNEQF